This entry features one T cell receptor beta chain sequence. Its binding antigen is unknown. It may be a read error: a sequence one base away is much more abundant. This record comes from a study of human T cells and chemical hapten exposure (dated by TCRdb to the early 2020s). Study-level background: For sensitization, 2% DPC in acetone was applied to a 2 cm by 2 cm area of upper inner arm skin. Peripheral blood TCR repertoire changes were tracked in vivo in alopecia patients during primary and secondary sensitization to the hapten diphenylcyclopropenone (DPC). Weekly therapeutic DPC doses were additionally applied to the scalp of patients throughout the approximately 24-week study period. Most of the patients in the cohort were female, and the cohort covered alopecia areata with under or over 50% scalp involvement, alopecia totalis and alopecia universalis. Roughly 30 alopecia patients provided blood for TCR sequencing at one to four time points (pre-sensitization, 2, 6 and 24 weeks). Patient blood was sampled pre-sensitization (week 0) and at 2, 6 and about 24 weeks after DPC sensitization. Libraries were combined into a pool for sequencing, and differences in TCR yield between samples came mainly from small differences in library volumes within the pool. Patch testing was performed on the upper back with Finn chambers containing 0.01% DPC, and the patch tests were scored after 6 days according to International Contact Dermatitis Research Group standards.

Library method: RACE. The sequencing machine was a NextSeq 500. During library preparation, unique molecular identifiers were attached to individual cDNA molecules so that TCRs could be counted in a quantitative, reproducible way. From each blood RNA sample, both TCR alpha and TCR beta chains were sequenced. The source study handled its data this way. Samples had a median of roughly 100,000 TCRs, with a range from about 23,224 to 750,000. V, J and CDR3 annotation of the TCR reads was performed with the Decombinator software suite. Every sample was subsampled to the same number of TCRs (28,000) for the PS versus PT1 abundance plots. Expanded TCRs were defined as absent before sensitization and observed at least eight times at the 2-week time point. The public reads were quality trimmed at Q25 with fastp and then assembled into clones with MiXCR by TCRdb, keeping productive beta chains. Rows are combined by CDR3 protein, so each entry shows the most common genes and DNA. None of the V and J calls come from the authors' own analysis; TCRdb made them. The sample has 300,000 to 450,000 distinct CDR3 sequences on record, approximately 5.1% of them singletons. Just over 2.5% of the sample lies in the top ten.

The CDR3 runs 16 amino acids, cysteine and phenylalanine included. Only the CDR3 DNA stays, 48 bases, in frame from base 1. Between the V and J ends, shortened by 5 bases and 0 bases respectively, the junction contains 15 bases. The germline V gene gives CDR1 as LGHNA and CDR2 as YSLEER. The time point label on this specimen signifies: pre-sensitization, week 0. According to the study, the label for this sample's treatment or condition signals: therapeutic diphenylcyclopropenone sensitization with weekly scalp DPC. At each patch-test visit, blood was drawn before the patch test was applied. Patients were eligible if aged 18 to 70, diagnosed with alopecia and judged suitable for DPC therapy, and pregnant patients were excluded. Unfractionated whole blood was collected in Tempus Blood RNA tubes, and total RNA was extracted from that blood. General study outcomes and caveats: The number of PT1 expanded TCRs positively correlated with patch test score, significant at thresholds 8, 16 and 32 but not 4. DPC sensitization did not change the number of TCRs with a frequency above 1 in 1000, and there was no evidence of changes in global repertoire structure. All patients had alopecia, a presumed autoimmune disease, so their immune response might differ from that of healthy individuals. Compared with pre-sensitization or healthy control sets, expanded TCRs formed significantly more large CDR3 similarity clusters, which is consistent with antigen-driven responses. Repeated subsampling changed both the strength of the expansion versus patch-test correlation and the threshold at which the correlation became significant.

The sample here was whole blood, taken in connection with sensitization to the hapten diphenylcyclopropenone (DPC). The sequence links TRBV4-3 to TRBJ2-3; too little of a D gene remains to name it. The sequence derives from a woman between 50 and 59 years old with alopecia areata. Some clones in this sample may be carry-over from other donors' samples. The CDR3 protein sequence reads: CASSKAAASSTDTQYF. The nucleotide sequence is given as TGCGCCAGCAGCAAAGCTGCAGCGTCTAGCACAGATACGCAGTATTTT.